The present TCR beta chain was sequenced within a study of T cell responses to AZD1222 COVID-19 vaccine. Profiled with immunoSEQ multiplex PCR; TCRdb holds only in-frame clones, not every one. The sample contains 65,000 to 80,000 clones, around nine tenths of which appear only once. The CDR3 runs to 17 residues. The V gene is TRBV12-2, the J gene TRBJ2-1; TRBD2 is the table's D call, not checked against the DNA. TRBV12-2 constitutes a pseudogene. The receptor comes from an adult who received the MenACWY meningococcal vaccine as a control. Sequenced material: peripheral blood, taken 28 days after the second dose of the MenACWY control vaccine. CDR3 in DNA: TGTGCAAGTCGACCCCCCGGACGGGGTCTCTCCTACAATGAGCAGTTCTTC. Amino acid sequence: CASRPPGRGLSYNEQFF.